This T cell receptor (beta chain) was recovered during a study of chemoradiotherapy in HPV16-positive cancers (dated by TCRdb to between 2021 and 2024). Regarding the complete study: Candidate HPV-specific T-cell clones and common TCR motifs were defined by functional T-cell assays performed on cells from two HPV16-positive patients. The candidate HPV-specific TCRs and motifs were subsequently tracked in TCR repertoires obtained from about 79 patients with HPV-related cancers. The study asked whether T-cell immunity against the HPV oncoproteins E6 and E7 changes during chemoradiotherapy and whether it affects survival. General findings and caveats noted by the study authors: The survival association was reported for HPV16-positive patients, and the functional definition of HPV-specific T cells was derived from only two HPV16-positive patients. Improved recurrence-free survival in HPV16-positive patients was associated with expansion of HPV-responsive T cells during chemoradiotherapy. Expansion of candidate HPV-specific clones and E7-related TCR motifs was observed in the tumor microenvironment during treatment, whereas no such expansion was observed for non-HPV-specific T cells.

With regard to this clone: Its antigen is not yet known. There are no base qualities to consult, and no much larger clone falls within one base.

From the cysteine through the phenylalanine, the CDR3 covers 15 amino acids. Only CDR3 DNA is held: 45 bases, read in frame from base 1. Trimming takes 4 bases from V and 11 bases from J, and the germline ends sit 23 bases apart. CDR1 and CDR2 are drawn from the germline V gene: SGHAT, FQNNGV. The protocol used for the library was the immunoSEQ multiplex PCR assay. TCRdb mirrors the immuneACCESS table, restricted to in-frame sequences. Some clones are absent from its copies; in checked studies, under half trace to an unresolved V gene, and the reason for the others is unknown. The sample table shows tens of thousands of clones, and under 80% are seen once. Together, the top ten hold under 5.5% of the sample. Because repertoires were sampled repeatedly during chemoradiotherapy, clonal expansion in the tumor microenvironment could be followed.

This clonotype originated in a human donor with HPV-associated anogenital cancer. The V gene is TRBV11-2 and the J gene is TRBJ1-1; 5 matching bases give a weak D call of TRBD1. Source: blood, taken from a patient who underwent chemoradiotherapy. The CDR3 sequence is CASSSATPGGGRAFF. The DNA sequence follows: TGTGCCAGCAGCTCGGCGACACCTGGGGGGGGTAGGGCTTTCTTT.